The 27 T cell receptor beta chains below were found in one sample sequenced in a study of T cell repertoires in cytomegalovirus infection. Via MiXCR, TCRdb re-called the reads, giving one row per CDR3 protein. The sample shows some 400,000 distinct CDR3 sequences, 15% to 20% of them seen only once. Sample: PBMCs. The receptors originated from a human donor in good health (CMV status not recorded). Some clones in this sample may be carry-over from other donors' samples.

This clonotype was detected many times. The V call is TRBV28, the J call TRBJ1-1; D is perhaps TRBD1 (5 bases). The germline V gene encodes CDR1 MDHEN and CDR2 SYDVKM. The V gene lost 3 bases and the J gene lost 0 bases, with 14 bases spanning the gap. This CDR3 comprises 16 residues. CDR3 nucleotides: TGTGCCAGCAGTTTCCCCACCTCAGGGATGAACACTGAAGCTTTCTTT. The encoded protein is CASSFPTSGMNTEAFF.

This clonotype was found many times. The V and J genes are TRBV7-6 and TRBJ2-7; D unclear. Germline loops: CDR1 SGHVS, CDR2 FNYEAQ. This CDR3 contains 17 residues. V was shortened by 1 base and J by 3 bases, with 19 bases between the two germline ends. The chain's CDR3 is CASSLVLGQVPYYEQYF. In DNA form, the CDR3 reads TGTGCCAGCAGCTTAGTTTTGGGTCAGGTCCCCTACTACGAGCAGTACTTC.

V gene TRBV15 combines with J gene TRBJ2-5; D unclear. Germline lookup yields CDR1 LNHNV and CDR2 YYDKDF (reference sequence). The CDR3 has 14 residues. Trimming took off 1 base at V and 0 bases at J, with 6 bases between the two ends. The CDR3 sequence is CATSRGGNQETQYF. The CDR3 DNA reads TGTGCCACCAGCAGAGGTGGTAACCAAGAGACCCAGTACTTC.

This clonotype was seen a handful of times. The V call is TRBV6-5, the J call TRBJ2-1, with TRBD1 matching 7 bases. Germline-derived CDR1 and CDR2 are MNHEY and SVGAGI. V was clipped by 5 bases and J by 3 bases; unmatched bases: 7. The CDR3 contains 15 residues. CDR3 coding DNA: TGTGCCAGCAGTGAAGGACAGGACTTCTACAATGAGCAGTTCTTC. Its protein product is CASSEGQDFYNEQFF.

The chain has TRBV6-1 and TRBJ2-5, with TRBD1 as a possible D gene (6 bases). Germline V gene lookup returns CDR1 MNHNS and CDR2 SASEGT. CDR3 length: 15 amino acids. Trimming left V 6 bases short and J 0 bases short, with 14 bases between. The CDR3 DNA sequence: TGTGCCAGCAGAAATCCTAGGGGGAACCAAGAGACCCAGTACTTC. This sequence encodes CASRNPRGNQETQYF.

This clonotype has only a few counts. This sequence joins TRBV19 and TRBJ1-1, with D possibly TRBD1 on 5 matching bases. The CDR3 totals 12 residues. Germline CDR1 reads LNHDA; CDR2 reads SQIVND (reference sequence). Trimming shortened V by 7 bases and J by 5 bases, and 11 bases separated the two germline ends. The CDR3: CASISRVTEAFF. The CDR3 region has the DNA TGTGCCAGTATCTCCAGGGTTACTGAAGCTTTCTTT.

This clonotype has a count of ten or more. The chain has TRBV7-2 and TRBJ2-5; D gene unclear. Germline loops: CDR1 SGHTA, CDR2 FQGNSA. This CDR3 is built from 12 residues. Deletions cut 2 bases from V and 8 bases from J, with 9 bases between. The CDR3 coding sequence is TGTGCCAGCAGCTTACCGTTTCGAACCCAGTACTTC. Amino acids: CASSLPFRTQYF. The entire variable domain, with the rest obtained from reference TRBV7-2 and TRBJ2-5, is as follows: GAGVSQSPSNKVTEKGKDVELRCDPISGHTALYWYRQSLGQGLEFLIYFQGNSAPDKSGLPSDRFSAERTGGSVSTLTIQRTQQEDSAVYLCASSLPFRTQYFGPGTRLLVL.

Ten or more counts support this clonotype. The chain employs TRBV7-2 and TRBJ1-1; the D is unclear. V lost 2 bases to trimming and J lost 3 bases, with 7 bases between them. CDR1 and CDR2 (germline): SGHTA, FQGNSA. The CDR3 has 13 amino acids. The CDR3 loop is CASSLSGHTEAFF. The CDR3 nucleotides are TGTGCCAGCAGCTTATCGGGTCACACTGAAGCTTTCTTT.

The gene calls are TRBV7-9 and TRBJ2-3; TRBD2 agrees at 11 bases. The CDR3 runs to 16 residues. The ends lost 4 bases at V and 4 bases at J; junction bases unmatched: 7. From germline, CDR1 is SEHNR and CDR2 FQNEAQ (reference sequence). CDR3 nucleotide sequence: TGTGCCAGCAGCTCGTCTAGCGGGAGGTCGTCAGATACGCAGTATTTT. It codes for CASSSSSGRSSDTQYF.

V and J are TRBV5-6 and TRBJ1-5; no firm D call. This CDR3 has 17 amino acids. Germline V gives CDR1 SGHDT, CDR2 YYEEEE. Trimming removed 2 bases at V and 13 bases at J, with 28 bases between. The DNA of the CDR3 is TGTGCCAGCAGCTTCAGTCACCGGGGAAGTGAGGGCCGTGTTCAGCATTTT. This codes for CASSFSHRGSEGRVQHF.

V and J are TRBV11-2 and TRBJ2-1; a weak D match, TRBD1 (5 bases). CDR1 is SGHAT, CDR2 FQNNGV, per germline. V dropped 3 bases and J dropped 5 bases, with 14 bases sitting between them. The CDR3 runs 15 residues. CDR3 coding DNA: TGTGCCAGCAGCTTTCTAGGAGACAGCGACAATGAGCAGTTCTTC. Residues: CASSFLGDSDNEQFF.

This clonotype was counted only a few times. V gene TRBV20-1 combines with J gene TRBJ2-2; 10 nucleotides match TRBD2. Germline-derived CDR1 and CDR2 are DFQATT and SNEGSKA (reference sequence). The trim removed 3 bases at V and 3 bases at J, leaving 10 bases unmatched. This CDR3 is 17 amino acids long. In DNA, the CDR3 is TGCAGTGCTAGGGGGCTAGCGGGAGACCGTTACACCGGGGAGCTGTTTTTT. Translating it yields CSARGLAGDRYTGELFF.

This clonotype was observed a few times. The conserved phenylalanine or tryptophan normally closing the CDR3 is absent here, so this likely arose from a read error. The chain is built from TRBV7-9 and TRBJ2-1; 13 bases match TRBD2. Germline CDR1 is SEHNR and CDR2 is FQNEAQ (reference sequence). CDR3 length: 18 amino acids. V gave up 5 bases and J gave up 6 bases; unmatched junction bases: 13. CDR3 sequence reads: CASSPTGLAGVGGNEQFL. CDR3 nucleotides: TGTGCCAGCAGCCCAACCGGACTAGCGGGGGTCGGTGGCAATGAGCAGTTCTTA.

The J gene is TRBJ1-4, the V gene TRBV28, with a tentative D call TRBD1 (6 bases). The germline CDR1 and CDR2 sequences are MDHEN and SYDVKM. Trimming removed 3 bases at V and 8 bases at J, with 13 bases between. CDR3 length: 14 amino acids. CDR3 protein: CASSFGQLGEKLFF. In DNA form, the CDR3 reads TGTGCCAGCAGTTTCGGACAGCTCGGGGAAAAACTGTTTTTT.

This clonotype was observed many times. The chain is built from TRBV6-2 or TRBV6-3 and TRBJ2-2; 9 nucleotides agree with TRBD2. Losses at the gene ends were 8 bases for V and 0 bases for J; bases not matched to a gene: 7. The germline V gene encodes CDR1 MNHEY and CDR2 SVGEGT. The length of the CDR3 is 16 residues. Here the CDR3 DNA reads TGTGCCAGCTCCAGGGTAGCGGGAGCGAACACCGGGGAGCTGTTTTTT. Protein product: CASSRVAGANTGELFF.

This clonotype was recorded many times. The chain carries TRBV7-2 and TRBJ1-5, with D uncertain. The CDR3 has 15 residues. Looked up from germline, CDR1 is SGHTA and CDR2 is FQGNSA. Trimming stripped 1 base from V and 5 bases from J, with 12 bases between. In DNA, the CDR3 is TGTGCCAGCAGCTTAGTTGGACGGATTGATCAGCCCCAGCATTTT. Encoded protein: CASSLVGRIDQPQHF.

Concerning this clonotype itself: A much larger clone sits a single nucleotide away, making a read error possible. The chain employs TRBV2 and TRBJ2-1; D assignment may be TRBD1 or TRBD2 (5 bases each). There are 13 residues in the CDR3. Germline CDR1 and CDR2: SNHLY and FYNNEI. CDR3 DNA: TGTGCCAACAGTGACACCGTGGGGGATGAGCAGTTCTTC. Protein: CANSDTVGDEQFF.

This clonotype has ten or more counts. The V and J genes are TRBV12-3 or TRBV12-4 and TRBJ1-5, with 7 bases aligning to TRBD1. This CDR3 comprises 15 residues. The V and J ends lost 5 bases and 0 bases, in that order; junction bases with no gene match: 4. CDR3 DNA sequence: TGTGCCAGCAGTCTACAGGGGAATAGCAATCAGCCCCAGCATTTT. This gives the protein CASSLQGNSNQPQHF.

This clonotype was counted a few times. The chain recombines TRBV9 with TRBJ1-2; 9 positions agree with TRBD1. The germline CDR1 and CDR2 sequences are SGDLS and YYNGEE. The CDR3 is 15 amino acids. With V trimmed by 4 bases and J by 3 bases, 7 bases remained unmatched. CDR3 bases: TGTGCCAGCAGCCCTCGGACAGGGGAAGACTATGGCTACACCTTC. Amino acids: CASSPRTGEDYGYTF. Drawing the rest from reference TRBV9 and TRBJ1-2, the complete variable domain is DSGVTQTPKHLITATGQRVTLRCSPRSGDLSVYWYQQSLDQGLQFLIQYYNGEERAKGNILERFSAQQFPDLHSELNLSSLELGDSALYFCASSPRTGEDYGYTFGSGTRLTVV.

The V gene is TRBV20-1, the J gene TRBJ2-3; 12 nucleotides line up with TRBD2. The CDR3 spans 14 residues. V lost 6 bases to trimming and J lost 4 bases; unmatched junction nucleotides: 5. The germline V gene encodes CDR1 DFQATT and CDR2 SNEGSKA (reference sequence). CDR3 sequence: CSAKLAGGPDTQYF. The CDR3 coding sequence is TGCAGTGCCAAGCTAGCGGGGGGGCCAGATACGCAGTATTTT.

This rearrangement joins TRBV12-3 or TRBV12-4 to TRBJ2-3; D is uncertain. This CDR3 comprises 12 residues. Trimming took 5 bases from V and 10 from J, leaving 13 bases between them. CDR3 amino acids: CASSRPDRPQYF. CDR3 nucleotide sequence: TGTGCCAGCAGTCGCCCGGACCGACCGCAGTATTTT.

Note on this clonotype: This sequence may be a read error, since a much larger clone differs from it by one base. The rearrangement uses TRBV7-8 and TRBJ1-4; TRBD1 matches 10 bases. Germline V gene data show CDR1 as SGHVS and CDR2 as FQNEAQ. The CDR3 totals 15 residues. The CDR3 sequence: CATSPPGTGAEKLFF. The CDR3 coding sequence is TGTGCCACCAGCCCGCCAGGGACAGGGGCTGAAAAACTGTTTTTT.

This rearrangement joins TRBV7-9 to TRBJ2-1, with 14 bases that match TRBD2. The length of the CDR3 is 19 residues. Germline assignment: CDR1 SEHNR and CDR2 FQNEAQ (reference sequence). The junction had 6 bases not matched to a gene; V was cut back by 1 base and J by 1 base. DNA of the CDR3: TGTGCCAGCAGCTTAGAGTTGGGACTAGCGGGGGAATCCTACAATGAGCAGTTCTTC. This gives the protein CASSLELGLAGESYNEQFF.

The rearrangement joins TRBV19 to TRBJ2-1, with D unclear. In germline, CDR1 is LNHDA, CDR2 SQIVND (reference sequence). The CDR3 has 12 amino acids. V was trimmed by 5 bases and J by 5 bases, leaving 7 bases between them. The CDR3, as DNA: TGTGCCAGTAGTGCGTACAACAATGAGCAGTTCTTC. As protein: CASSAYNNEQFF.

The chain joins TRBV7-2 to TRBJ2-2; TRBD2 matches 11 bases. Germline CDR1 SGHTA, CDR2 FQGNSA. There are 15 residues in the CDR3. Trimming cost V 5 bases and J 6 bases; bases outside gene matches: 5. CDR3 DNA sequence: TGTGCCAGCAGCCTAAGACTAGCGGGGCCCGGGGAGCTGTTTTTT. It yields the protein CASSLRLAGPGELFF.

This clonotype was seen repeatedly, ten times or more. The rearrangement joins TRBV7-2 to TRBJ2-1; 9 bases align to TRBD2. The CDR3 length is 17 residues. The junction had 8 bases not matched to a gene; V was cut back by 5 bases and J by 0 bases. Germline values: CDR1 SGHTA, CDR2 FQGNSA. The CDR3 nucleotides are TGTGCCAGCAGCCCCGGACTAGCGACCAGCTCCTACAATGAGCAGTTCTTC. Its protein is CASSPGLATSSYNEQFF.

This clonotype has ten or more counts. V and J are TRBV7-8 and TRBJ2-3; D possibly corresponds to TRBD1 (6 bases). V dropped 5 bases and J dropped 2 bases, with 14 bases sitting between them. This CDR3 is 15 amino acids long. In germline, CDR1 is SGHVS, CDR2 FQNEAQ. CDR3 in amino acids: CASSPRGAVTDTQYF. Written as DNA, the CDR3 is TGTGCCAGCAGCCCCAGGGGTGCCGTCACAGATACGCAGTATTTT.